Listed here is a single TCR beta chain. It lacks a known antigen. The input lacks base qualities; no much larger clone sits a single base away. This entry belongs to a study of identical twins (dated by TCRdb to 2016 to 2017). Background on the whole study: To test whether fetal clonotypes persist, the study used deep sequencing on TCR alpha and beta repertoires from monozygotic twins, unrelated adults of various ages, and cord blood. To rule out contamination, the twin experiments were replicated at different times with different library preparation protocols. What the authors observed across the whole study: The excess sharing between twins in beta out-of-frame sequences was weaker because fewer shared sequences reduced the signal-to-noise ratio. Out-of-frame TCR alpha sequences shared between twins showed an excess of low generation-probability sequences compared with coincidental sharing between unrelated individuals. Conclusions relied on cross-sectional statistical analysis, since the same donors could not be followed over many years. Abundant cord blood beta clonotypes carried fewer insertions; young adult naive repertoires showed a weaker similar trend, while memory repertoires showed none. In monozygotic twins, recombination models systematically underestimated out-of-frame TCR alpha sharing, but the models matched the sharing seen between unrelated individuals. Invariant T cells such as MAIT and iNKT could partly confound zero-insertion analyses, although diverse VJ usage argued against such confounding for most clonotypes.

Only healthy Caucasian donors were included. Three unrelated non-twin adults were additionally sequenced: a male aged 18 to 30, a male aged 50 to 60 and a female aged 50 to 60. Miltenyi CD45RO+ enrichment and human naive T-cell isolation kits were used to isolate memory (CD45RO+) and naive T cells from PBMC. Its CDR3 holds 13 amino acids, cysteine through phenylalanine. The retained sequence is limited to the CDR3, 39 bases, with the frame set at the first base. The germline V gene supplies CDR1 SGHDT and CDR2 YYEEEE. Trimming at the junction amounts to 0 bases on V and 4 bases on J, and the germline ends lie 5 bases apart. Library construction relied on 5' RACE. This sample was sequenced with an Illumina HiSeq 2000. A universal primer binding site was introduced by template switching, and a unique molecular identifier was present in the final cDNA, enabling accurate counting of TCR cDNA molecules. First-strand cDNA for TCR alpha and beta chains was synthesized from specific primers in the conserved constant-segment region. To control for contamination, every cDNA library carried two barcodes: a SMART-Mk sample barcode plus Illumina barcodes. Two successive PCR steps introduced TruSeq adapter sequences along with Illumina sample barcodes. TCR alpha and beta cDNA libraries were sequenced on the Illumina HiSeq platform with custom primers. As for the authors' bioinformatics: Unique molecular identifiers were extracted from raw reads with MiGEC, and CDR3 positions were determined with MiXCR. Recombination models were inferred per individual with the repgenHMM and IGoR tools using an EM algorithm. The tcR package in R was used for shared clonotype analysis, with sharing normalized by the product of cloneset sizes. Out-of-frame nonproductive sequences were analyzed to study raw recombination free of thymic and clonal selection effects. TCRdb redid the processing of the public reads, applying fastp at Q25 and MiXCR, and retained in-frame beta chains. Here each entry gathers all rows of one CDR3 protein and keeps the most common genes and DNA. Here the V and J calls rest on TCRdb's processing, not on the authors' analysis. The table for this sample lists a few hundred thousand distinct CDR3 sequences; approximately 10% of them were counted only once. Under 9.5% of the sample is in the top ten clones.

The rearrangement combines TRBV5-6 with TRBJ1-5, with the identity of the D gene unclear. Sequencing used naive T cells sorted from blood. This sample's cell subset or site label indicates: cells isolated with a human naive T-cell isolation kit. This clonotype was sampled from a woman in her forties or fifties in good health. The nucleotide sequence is TGTGCCAGCAGCTTGGCCTGGAATCAGCCCCAGCATTTT. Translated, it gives CASSLAWNQPQHF.